This is a list of T cell receptor beta chains from one sample in a study of blood T cell repertoires in COVID-19. Assay used: immunoSEQ multiplex PCR; TCRdb lists only in-frame clones, some missing. The data show under 250,000 clones, approximately 90% seen once. Sample: peripheral blood. The receptors were gathered from a man in his sixties with COVID-19, enrolled during active disease. The CDR3 runs from the conserved cysteine through the conserved F or W. Fields, in order: D gene, clone size, V gene, J gene, CDR3 protein, CDR3 DNA. The D gene is left open where the match is weak. Clone size is shown for a subset of rows, as once, few, many or a class of expanded clone.

d_call: NA; clone_size: NA; v_call: TRBV24-1; j_call: TRBJ2-1; cdr3_aa: CATRPEGYNEQFF; cdr3_nt: TGTGCCACCAGACCGGAGGGGTACAATGAGCAGTTCTTC
d_call: TRBD1; clone_size: NA; v_call: TRBV7-2; j_call: TRBJ2-1; cdr3_aa: CASSPTGQGTPPVEQFF; cdr3_nt: TGTGCCAGCAGCCCAACGGGACAGGGGACCCCCCCGGTGGAGCAGTTCTTC
d_call: NA; clone_size: NA; v_call: TRBV6-5; j_call: TRBJ1-1; cdr3_aa: CASSYEGGTTNTEAFF; cdr3_nt: TGTGCCAGCAGTTACGAGGGGGGGACAACCAACACTGAAGCTTTCTTT
d_call: NA; clone_size: NA; v_call: TRBV21-1; j_call: TRBJ2-7; cdr3_aa: CASSAQTGTQYF; cdr3_nt: TGTGCCAGCAGCGCTCAGACAGGGACACAGTACTTC
d_call: NA; clone_size: NA; v_call: TRBV5-1; j_call: TRBJ1-4; cdr3_aa: CASSFGGPDEKLFF; cdr3_nt: TGCGCCAGCAGCTTCGGGGGGCCTGATGAAAAACTGTTTTTT
d_call: NA; clone_size: NA; v_call: TRBV14; j_call: TRBJ2-7; cdr3_aa: CASSQRISSYEQYF; cdr3_nt: TGTGCCAGCAGCCAACGCATTAGCTCCTACGAGCAGTACTTC
d_call: NA; clone_size: NA; v_call: TRBV7-8; j_call: TRBJ1-2; cdr3_aa: CASSPSGGSYGYTF; cdr3_nt: TGTGCCAGCAGCCCGTCGGGCGGGAGCTATGGCTACACCTTC
d_call: TRBD1; clone_size: NA; v_call: TRBV10-3; j_call: TRBJ1-2; cdr3_aa: CAISDEQGYGYTF; cdr3_nt: TGTGCCATCAGTGACGAACAGGGGTATGGCTACACCTTC
d_call: TRBD1; clone_size: once; v_call: TRBV7-9; j_call: TRBJ1-2; cdr3_aa: CASSSQGAGSGYTF; cdr3_nt: TGTGCCAGCAGCTCACAGGGGGCGGGCTCTGGCTACACCTTC
d_call: NA; clone_size: NA; v_call: TRBV4-2; j_call: TRBJ2-3; cdr3_aa: CASSQGISGSTDTQYF; cdr3_nt: TGTGCCAGCAGCCAAGGGATTAGCGGCAGCACAGATACGCAGTATTTT
d_call: NA; clone_size: NA; v_call: TRBV6-2/TRBV6-3; j_call: TRBJ2-7; cdr3_aa: CASSYGQLAYEQYF; cdr3_nt: TGTGCCAGCAGTTACGGGCAGCTCGCCTACGAGCAGTACTTC
d_call: TRBD2; clone_size: NA; v_call: TRBV3-1/TRBV3-2; j_call: TRBJ2-3; cdr3_aa: CASSQVGTSADTQYF; cdr3_nt: TGTGCCAGCAGCCAAGTGGGGACTAGCGCAGATACGCAGTATTTT
d_call: TRBD1; clone_size: NA; v_call: TRBV18; j_call: TRBJ2-1; cdr3_aa: CASSPGQGQSEQFF; cdr3_nt: TGTGCCAGCTCACCGGGACAGGGTCAGAGTGAGCAGTTCTTC
d_call: NA; clone_size: NA; v_call: TRBV4-2; j_call: TRBJ1-2; cdr3_aa: CASSQDGSWGGNGYTF; cdr3_nt: TGTGCCAGCAGCCAAGATGGGTCGTGGGGCGGCAATGGCTACACCTTC
d_call: NA; clone_size: NA; v_call: TRBV7-9; j_call: TRBJ1-3; cdr3_aa: CASTPPGNTIYF; cdr3_nt: TGTGCCAGCACCCCCCCGGGGAACACCATATATTTT
d_call: NA; clone_size: NA; v_call: TRBV10-3; j_call: TRBJ1-1; cdr3_aa: CAISVQENTEAFF; cdr3_nt: TGTGCCATCAGTGTTCAGGAGAACACTGAAGCTTTCTTT
d_call: TRBD2; clone_size: NA; v_call: TRBV13; j_call: TRBJ2-2; cdr3_aa: CASSLRTSGSSAGELFF; cdr3_nt: TGTGCCAGCAGCCTCCGGACTAGCGGGAGTAGTGCCGGGGAGCTGTTTTTT
d_call: TRBD2; clone_size: once; v_call: TRBV6-5; j_call: TRBJ2-1; cdr3_aa: CASFRRGDEQFF; cdr3_nt: TGTGCCTCTTTCCGGCGGGGGGATGAGCAGTTCTTC
d_call: NA; clone_size: NA; v_call: TRBV30; j_call: TRBJ1-2; cdr3_aa: CAWSPLDYGYTF; cdr3_nt: TGTGCCTGGAGTCCCCTAGACTATGGCTACACCTTC
d_call: TRBD1; clone_size: NA; v_call: TRBV7-9; j_call: TRBJ1-2; cdr3_aa: CASSKTGGDYGYTF; cdr3_nt: TGTGCCAGCAGCAAAACAGGGGGTGATTATGGCTACACCTTC
d_call: NA; clone_size: NA; v_call: TRBV19; j_call: TRBJ2-7; cdr3_aa: CASSGGDSFSYEQYF; cdr3_nt: TGTGCCAGTAGTGGAGGGGACAGCTTCTCCTACGAGCAGTACTTC
d_call: TRBD2; clone_size: NA; v_call: TRBV11-2; j_call: TRBJ2-1; cdr3_aa: CASSPGLAYEQFF; cdr3_nt: TGTGCCAGCAGCCCCGGACTAGCCTATGAGCAGTTCTTC
d_call: TRBD1; clone_size: NA; v_call: TRBV9; j_call: TRBJ2-7; cdr3_aa: CASSVSGTATYEQYF; cdr3_nt: TGTGCCAGCAGCGTTTCGGGGACAGCAACCTACGAGCAGTACTTC
d_call: NA; clone_size: once; v_call: TRBV2; j_call: TRBJ1-5; cdr3_aa: CASSDPRGRNQPQHF; cdr3_nt: TGTGCCAGCAGTGATCCCCGAGGGAGGAATCAGCCCCAGCATTTT
d_call: NA; clone_size: NA; v_call: TRBV7-2; j_call: TRBJ1-2; cdr3_aa: CASSVQPAGRGGYTF; cdr3_nt: TGTGCCAGCAGCGTCCAGCCGGCAGGGCGAGGAGGCTACACCTTC
d_call: NA; clone_size: NA; v_call: TRBV6-5; j_call: TRBJ1-1; cdr3_aa: CATTLGERTEAFF; cdr3_nt: TGTGCCACCACCCTCGGGGAACGCACTGAAGCTTTCTTT
d_call: TRBD1; clone_size: few; v_call: TRBV5-4; j_call: TRBJ2-4; cdr3_aa: CASSLSGQGDIQYF; cdr3_nt: TGTGCCAGCAGCCTATCGGGACAGGGCGACATTCAGTACTTC
d_call: TRBD1; clone_size: once; v_call: TRBV28; j_call: TRBJ2-2; cdr3_aa: CASSLSTGGSAGELFF; cdr3_nt: TGTGCCAGCAGTTTATCAACAGGGGGGTCGGCCGGGGAGCTGTTTTTT
d_call: NA; clone_size: NA; v_call: TRBV11-2; j_call: TRBJ2-7; cdr3_aa: CASSFLAPEQYF; cdr3_nt: TGTGCCAGCAGCTTCCTAGCGCCCGAGCAGTACTTC
d_call: NA; clone_size: NA; v_call: TRBV14; j_call: TRBJ2-7; cdr3_aa: CASSQTPRSGQYF; cdr3_nt: TGTGCCAGCAGCCAAACGCCACGCTCAGGGCAGTACTTC
d_call: NA; clone_size: NA; v_call: TRBV10-1; j_call: TRBJ2-7; cdr3_aa: CASSESRVTVDEQYF; cdr3_nt: TGCGCCAGTAGTGAATCCCGGGTCACCGTGGACGAGCAGTACTTC
d_call: TRBD2; clone_size: NA; v_call: TRBV2; j_call: TRBJ2-1; cdr3_aa: CASSYGLAGGNEQFF; cdr3_nt: TGTGCCAGCAGTTACGGACTAGCGGGGGGGAATGAGCAGTTCTTC
d_call: NA; clone_size: NA; v_call: TRBV14; j_call: TRBJ2-1; cdr3_aa: CASSQVVGGGLEQFF; cdr3_nt: TGTGCCAGCAGCCAAGTCGTTGGGGGAGGCCTTGAGCAGTTCTTC
d_call: NA; clone_size: NA; v_call: TRBV5-3; j_call: TRBJ2-1; cdr3_aa: CARIPVNEQFF; cdr3_nt: TGTGCCAGAATCCCGGTGAATGAGCAGTTCTTC
d_call: NA; clone_size: NA; v_call: TRBV5-1; j_call: TRBJ1-2; cdr3_aa: CASTRDTDYGYTF; cdr3_nt: TGCGCCAGCACACGGGACACGGACTATGGCTACACCTTC
d_call: TRBD1; clone_size: once; v_call: TRBV2; j_call: TRBJ1-2; cdr3_aa: CASKSGTDGYTF; cdr3_nt: TGTGCCAGCAAATCCGGGACAGATGGCTACACCTTC
d_call: TRBD1; clone_size: NA; v_call: TRBV5-4; j_call: TRBJ2-3; cdr3_aa: CASSLGTGRADTQYF; cdr3_nt: TGTGCCAGCAGCTTAGGGACAGGGCGGGCAGATACGCAGTATTTT
d_call: TRBD1; clone_size: NA; v_call: TRBV5-3; j_call: TRBJ2-7; cdr3_aa: CARSRDRPYEQYF; cdr3_nt: TGTGCCAGAAGCCGGGACAGACCCTACGAGCAGTACTTC
d_call: TRBD1; clone_size: NA; v_call: TRBV3-1/TRBV3-2; j_call: TRBJ1-1; cdr3_aa: CASSQETGGACTEAFF; cdr3_nt: TGTGCCAGCAGCCAGGAAACAGGGGGGGCGTGCACTGAAGCTTTCTTT